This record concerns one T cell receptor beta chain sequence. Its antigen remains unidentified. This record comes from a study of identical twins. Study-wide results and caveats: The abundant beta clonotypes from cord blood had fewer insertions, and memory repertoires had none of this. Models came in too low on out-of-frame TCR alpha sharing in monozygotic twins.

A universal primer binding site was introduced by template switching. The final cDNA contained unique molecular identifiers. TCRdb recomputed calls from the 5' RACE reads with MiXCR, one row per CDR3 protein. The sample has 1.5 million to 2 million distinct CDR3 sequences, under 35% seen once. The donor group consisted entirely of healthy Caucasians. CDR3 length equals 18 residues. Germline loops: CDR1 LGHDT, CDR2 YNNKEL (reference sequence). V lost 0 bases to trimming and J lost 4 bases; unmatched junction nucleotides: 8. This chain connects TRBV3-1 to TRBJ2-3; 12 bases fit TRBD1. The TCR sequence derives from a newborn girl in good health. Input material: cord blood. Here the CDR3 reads CASSQDLSGTGGADTQYF. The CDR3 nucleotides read TGTGCCAGCAGCCAAGATCTCTCCGGGACAGGGGGCGCAGATACGCAGTATTTT.